One T cell receptor (beta chain) is described in this entry. These data are taken from a study of Tregs in tolerant kidney transplant recipients. V gave up 1 base and J gave up 0 bases, with 12 bases separating them. The CDR3 sequence is 16 residues long. Germline CDR1 and CDR2: SGHTA and FQGNSA. The repertoire was sequenced with immunoSEQ multiplex PCR; TCRdb's copy has only in-frame clones and lacks some. The table has 84,000 or so clones, roughly 93% seen once. Recipients received nonmyeloablative bone marrow transplants from related graft donors, with transient mixed chimerism. The specimen was CD4+ T cells from blood (PBMCs), collected 12 months after the transplant. The sequence was collected from a human patient who received a combined kidney and bone marrow transplant. Some T cells could come from the graft donor. This chain connects TRBV7-2 to TRBJ1-2; TRBD1 is a possible D gene (6 bases). This CDR3 is CASSLDRETANYGYTF. In DNA form, the CDR3 reads TGTGCCAGCAGCTTAGACAGGGAAACAGCTAACTATGGCTACACCTTC.